This TCR beta chain was identified during a study of shared clonotypes between healthy human individuals. The data were produced by immunoSEQ multiplex PCR, yet TCRdb's version contains in-frame clones alone and is incomplete. The sample yields more than 850,000 clones, about four fifths seen once. The length of the CDR3 is 16 residues. Looked up from germline, CDR1 is MDHEN and CDR2 is SYDVKM. V lost 4 bases to trimming and J lost 0 bases, with 13 bases between them. This clonotype originated in a man younger than 30 in good health. Some clones in this sample may be carry-over from other donors' samples. Source material: memory CD4+ T cells from PBMCs. Subset indicated: CD45RA-negative fraction. The chain links TRBV28 to TRBJ1-5; D may be TRBD1 (5 bases). CDR3 nucleotide sequence: TGTGCCAGCAGTTGGGGCAGTCCTAATAGCAATCAGCCCCAGCATTTT. Its protein product is CASSWGSPNSNQPQHF.